This is a list of T cell receptor beta chains from one sample in a study of blood T cells in healthy people across ages. TCRdb processed the 5' RACE reads anew with MiXCR; each CDR3 protein has one entry. The table records about 800,000 distinct CDR3 sequences, roughly 60% of them present only once. The sample taken for sequencing was blood. Every receptor here comes from a man aged 30 to 45 in good health. The CDR3 runs from the conserved cysteine through the conserved F or W. A D gene is named only where the DNA matches it firmly. The size of a clone is reported for some rows only, either as once, few or many, or as a class for expanded clones.

NA	TRBV6-5	NA	TRBJ2-7	TGTGCCAGCAGTTACGGCGACGGAGAGCAGTACTTC	CASSYGDGEQYF
few	TRBV15	NA	TRBJ2-7	TGTGCCACCAGCAGAGAACCCCACAGTTCATGGGACGAGCAGTACTTC	CATSREPHSSWDEQYF
NA	TRBV21-1	NA	TRBJ2-7	TGTGCCACCCATTTAGGTCAGGCGTCCTACGAGCAGTACTTC	CATHLGQASYEQYF
NA	TRBV5-1	NA	TRBJ2-1	TGCGCCAGCAGCTTGGAAAGCGGGTACAATGAGCAGTTCTTC	CASSLESGYNEQFF
few	TRBV7-2	NA	TRBJ1-2	TGTGCCAGCAGCTTGGTCGCGGGGGCGGACGGCTACACCTTC	CASSLVAGADGYTF
NA	TRBV28	NA	TRBJ1-6	TGTGCCAGCAGTTCCGGGAAGATTAGAAGCTCCTATAATTCACCCCTCCACTTT	CASSSGKIRSSYNSPLHF
NA	TRBV6-5	NA	TRBJ2-7	TGTGCCAACAGGATGGACAGCTCCTACGAGCAGTACTTC	CANRMDSSYEQYF
NA	TRBV28	TRBD1	TRBJ2-7	TGTGCCAGCAGTTTATCCAAGGACAGGGGGACCTACGAGCAGTACTTC	CASSLSKDRGTYEQYF
NA	TRBV18	NA	TRBJ2-1	TGTGCCAGCTCACCGGACAGCGCCGATGAGCAGTTCTTC	CASSPDSADEQFF
NA	TRBV5-1	TRBD2	TRBJ2-1	TGCGCCAGCAGCCCTCAAGGGACTAGCGGGGCCTCACCACGGTCCTACAATGAGCAGTTCTTC	CASSPQGTSGASPRSYNEQFF